This T cell receptor beta chain was sequenced in a study of early T cells in non-severe SARS-CoV-2 infection. Background on the study: Chains were unpaired, as sequencing was done on bulk RNA from unsorted whole blood. Study conclusions and caveats: Private and CD4 specificities were missed by VDJdb matching, skewed to anti-spike CD8.

V lost 6 bases and J 3 bases, leaving 13 bases between the germline ends. The length of the CDR3 is 14 residues. CDR1 and CDR2 from the germline V gene are SGHVS and FNYEAQ. This clonotype has just a few counts. Its antigen is not identified. Unique molecular identifiers were affixed to single, distinct cDNA molecules. TCRdb fed the 5' RACE reads into MiXCR, producing one record per CDR3 protein. This table has about 46,000 distinct CDR3 sequences, 9.4% appearing once. The input for sequencing was whole blood, taken at baseline. This chain joins TRBV7-6 and TRBJ2-3; a possible D gene is TRBD1 (5 bases). The origin of this receptor is an adult who was a healthcare worker with PCR-confirmed SARS-CoV-2 infection or an uninfected control (not recorded which). The CDR3: CASSTMQGTDTQYF. The CDR3 DNA reads TGTGCCAGCAGTACTATGCAGGGTACAGATACGCAGTATTTT.